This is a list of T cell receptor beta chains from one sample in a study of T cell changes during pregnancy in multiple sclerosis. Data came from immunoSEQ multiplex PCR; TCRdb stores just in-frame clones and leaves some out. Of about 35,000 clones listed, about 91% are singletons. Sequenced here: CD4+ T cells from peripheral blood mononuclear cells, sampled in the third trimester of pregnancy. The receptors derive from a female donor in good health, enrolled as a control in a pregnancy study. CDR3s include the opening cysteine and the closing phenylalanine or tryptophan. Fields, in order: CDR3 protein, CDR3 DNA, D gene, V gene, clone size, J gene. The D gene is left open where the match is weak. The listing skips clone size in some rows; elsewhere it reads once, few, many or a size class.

CDR3: CASSRYRGGDTEAFF
DNA: TGTGCCAGCAGTCGTTACAGGGGTGGGGACACTGAAGCTTTCTTT
D: TRBD1
V: TRBV6-1
size: NA
J: TRBJ1-1

CDR3: CASSRTTGGTDTQYF
DNA: TGTGCCAGCTCTCGGACGACAGGGGGCACAGATACGCAGTATTTT
D: TRBD1
V: TRBV18
size: NA
J: TRBJ2-3

CDR3: CASTPSSRNEQFF
DNA: TGTGCCAGTACCCCGAGTTCCCGCAATGAGCAGTTCTTC
D: NA
V: TRBV19
size: NA
J: TRBJ2-1

CDR3: CASSPGQGRSYNSPLHF
DNA: TGTGCCAGCAGCCCTGGACAGGGACGGTCCTATAATTCACCCCTCCACTTT
D: TRBD1
V: TRBV7-2
size: NA
J: TRBJ1-6

CDR3: CASSLGGGGGQETQYF
DNA: TGTGCCAGCAGTTTAGGGGGCGGGGGAGGTCAAGAGACCCAGTACTTC
D: NA
V: TRBV28
size: NA
J: TRBJ2-5

CDR3: CAISDRGDDEQYF
DNA: TGTGCCATCAGCGACAGGGGGGACGACGAGCAGTACTTC
D: TRBD1
V: TRBV10-3
size: NA
J: TRBJ2-7

CDR3: CASSSSGSLSNEQFF
DNA: TGTGCCAGCAGTTCAAGCGGGAGCCTCTCTAATGAGCAGTTCTTC
D: TRBD2
V: TRBV6-5
size: NA
J: TRBJ2-1

CDR3: CASSWGERDSPLHF
DNA: TGCGCCAGCAGCTGGGGGGAGCGAGATTCACCCCTCCACTTT
D: NA
V: TRBV5-1
size: NA
J: TRBJ1-6

CDR3: CASSTQGPSSPLHF
DNA: TGTGCCAGCAGCACGCAGGGGCCCAGTTCACCCCTCCACTTT
D: NA
V: TRBV7-8
size: NA
J: TRBJ1-6

CDR3: CASSPRLAGEYEQYF
DNA: TGTGCCAGCAGTCCAAGACTAGCGGGAGAATACGAGCAGTACTTC
D: TRBD2
V: TRBV27
size: NA
J: TRBJ2-7

CDR3: CASSSVGGAEQYF
DNA: TGTGCCAGCAGCTCGGTGGGGGGGGCGGAGCAGTACTTC
D: NA
V: TRBV7-2
size: NA
J: TRBJ2-7

CDR3: CASSQGTGYQPQHF
DNA: TGCGCCAGCAGCCAAGGGACAGGCTATCAGCCCCAGCATTTT
D: TRBD1
V: TRBV4-1
size: NA
J: TRBJ1-5

CDR3: CASCTRTPSTDTQYF
DNA: TGCGCCAGCTGCACGAGGACTCCGAGCACAGATACGCAGTATTTT
D: NA
V: TRBV5-1
size: NA
J: TRBJ2-3

CDR3: CASWGGVLYGYTF
DNA: TGTGCCAGCTGGGGAGGGGTACTCTATGGCTACACCTTC
D: NA
V: TRBV28
size: NA
J: TRBJ1-2

CDR3: CASSPREDEQFF
DNA: TGTGCCAGCTCACCACGAGAGGATGAGCAGTTCTTC
D: NA
V: TRBV18
size: NA
J: TRBJ2-1

CDR3: CASSTEQGGQPQHF
DNA: TGTGCCAGCTCCACTGAACAGGGTGGTCAGCCCCAGCATTTT
D: NA
V: TRBV18
size: NA
J: TRBJ1-5

CDR3: CASSLGGAGADEQYF
DNA: TGTGCCAGCAGCTTGGGGGGGGCGGGGGCTGACGAGCAGTACTTC
D: NA
V: TRBV5-4
size: once
J: TRBJ2-7

CDR3: CSGTWTAHAIGAFF
DNA: TGCAGCGGGACCTGGACAGCCCATGCGATTGGAGCTTTCTTT
D: NA
V: TRBV29-1
size: NA
J: TRBJ1-1

CDR3: CASRLYNEQFF
DNA: TGTGCCAGTAGACTCTACAATGAGCAGTTCTTC
D: NA
V: TRBV7-2
size: NA
J: TRBJ2-1

CDR3: CASSPPGQSYEQYF
DNA: TGTGCCAGCAGTCCCCCAGGACAGTCATACGAGCAGTACTTC
D: NA
V: TRBV28
size: NA
J: TRBJ2-7

CDR3: CASSLSRSDGYTF
DNA: TGCGCCAGCAGCTTGTCAAGATCGGATGGCTACACCTTC
D: NA
V: TRBV5-1
size: NA
J: TRBJ1-2

CDR3: CAWSFSGDTQYF
DNA: TGTGCCTGGAGTTTTAGCGGAGATACGCAGTATTTT
D: NA
V: TRBV30
size: NA
J: TRBJ2-3

CDR3: CASSLWGGPQGGNEQFF
DNA: TGTGCCAGCAGCTTATGGGGGGGGCCCCAGGGCGGGAATGAGCAGTTCTTC
D: NA
V: TRBV7-2
size: NA
J: TRBJ2-1

CDR3: CASSLAGGSGSSYEQYF
DNA: TGCGCCAGCAGCTTGGCGGGGGGTAGCGGGAGTTCTTACGAGCAGTACTTC
D: TRBD2
V: TRBV5-1
size: NA
J: TRBJ2-7

CDR3: CASSKRGVYEQYF
DNA: TGTGCCAGCAGTAAGCGGGGGGTCTACGAGCAGTACTTC
D: TRBD2
V: TRBV14
size: NA
J: TRBJ2-7

CDR3: CASSLFINEQFF
DNA: TGTGCCAGCAGCTTATTCATTAATGAGCAGTTCTTC
D: NA
V: TRBV7-2
size: NA
J: TRBJ2-1

CDR3: CATLLAGGWNEQFF
DNA: TGTGCCACGTTACTAGCGGGAGGGTGGAATGAGCAGTTCTTC
D: TRBD2
V: TRBV10-3
size: NA
J: TRBJ2-1

CDR3: CASGLERGGNSPLHF
DNA: TGTGCCAGCGGACTGGAAAGGGGGGGTAATTCACCCCTCCACTTT
D: NA
V: TRBV6-1
size: NA
J: TRBJ1-6

CDR3: CASSESVRGSGELFF
DNA: TGTGCCAGCAGTGAATCGGTACGGGGTTCCGGGGAGCTGTTTTTT
D: NA
V: TRBV25-1
size: NA
J: TRBJ2-2

CDR3: CASRVVTFVINTEAFF
DNA: TGTGCCAGCAGGGTAGTTACGTTTGTAATCAACACTGAAGCTTTCTTT
D: NA
V: TRBV6-6
size: NA
J: TRBJ1-1

CDR3: CASSDGQGPSYEQYF
DNA: TGTGCCAGCAGCGACGGACAGGGCCCCTCCTACGAGCAGTACTTC
D: TRBD1
V: TRBV9
size: once
J: TRBJ2-7

CDR3: CASSYGTGFHNSPLHF
DNA: TGTGCCAGCAGTTACGGGACAGGCTTCCATAATTCACCCCTCCACTTT
D: TRBD1
V: TRBV6-5
size: once
J: TRBJ1-6

CDR3: CSVNTGPYEQYF
DNA: TGCAGCGTTAACACAGGCCCCTACGAGCAGTACTTC
D: NA
V: TRBV29-1
size: NA
J: TRBJ2-7

CDR3: CASSMGLRNEQFF
DNA: TGTGCCAGTAGTATGGGACTCAGAAATGAGCAGTTCTTC
D: NA
V: TRBV19
size: NA
J: TRBJ2-1

CDR3: CASSDLGQGGEAFF
DNA: TGTGCCAGCAGCGACCTCGGACAGGGGGGTGAAGCTTTCTTT
D: TRBD1
V: TRBV9
size: NA
J: TRBJ1-1

CDR3: CATSTRQVILTYEQYF
DNA: TGTGCCACCAGCACCCGACAGGTAATCCTTACCTACGAGCAGTACTTC
D: NA
V: TRBV15
size: NA
J: TRBJ2-7

CDR3: CASSFSARLRNQPQHF
DNA: TGTGCCAGCAGTTTTTCTGCGAGGCTGCGCAATCAGCCCCAGCATTTT
D: NA
V: TRBV28
size: NA
J: TRBJ1-5

CDR3: CASSPGTGNTDSPLHF
DNA: TGTGCCAGCTCACCAGGGACAGGGAATACGGATTCACCCCTCCACTTT
D: TRBD1
V: TRBV18
size: once
J: TRBJ1-6

CDR3: CASSTRLAGAVNTQYF
DNA: TGTGCCAGCAGCACTCGACTAGCGGGAGCGGTGAATACGCAGTATTTT
D: TRBD2
V: TRBV7-9
size: NA
J: TRBJ2-3

CDR3: CASSFRGGNEQFF
DNA: TGTGCCAGCAGCTTTCGGGGGGGGAATGAGCAGTTCTTC
D: TRBD2
V: TRBV11-3
size: NA
J: TRBJ2-1

CDR3: CASSLSGGGLQAPSGNTIYF
DNA: TGTGCCAGCAGTTTATCGGGGGGAGGCTTACAGGCCCCCTCTGGAAACACCATATATTTT
D: NA
V: TRBV28
size: once
J: TRBJ1-3

CDR3: CASSEFGSMTGTEAFF
DNA: TGTGCCAGCAGTGAATTCGGCAGCATGACGGGCACTGAAGCTTTCTTT
D: NA
V: TRBV6-1
size: NA
J: TRBJ1-1